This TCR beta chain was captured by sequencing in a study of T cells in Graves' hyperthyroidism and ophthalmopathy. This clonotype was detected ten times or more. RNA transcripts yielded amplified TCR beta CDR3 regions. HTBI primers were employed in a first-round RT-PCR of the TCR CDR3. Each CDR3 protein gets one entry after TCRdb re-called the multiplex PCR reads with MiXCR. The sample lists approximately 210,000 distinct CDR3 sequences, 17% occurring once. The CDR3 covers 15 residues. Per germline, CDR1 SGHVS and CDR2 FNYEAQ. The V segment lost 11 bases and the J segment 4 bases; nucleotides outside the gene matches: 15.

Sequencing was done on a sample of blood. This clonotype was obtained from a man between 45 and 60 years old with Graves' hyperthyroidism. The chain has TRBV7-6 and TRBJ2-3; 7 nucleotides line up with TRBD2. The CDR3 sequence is CACRVVGGSSDTQYF. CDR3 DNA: TGTGCCTGTCGAGTGGTCGGCGGGAGCTCAGATACGCAGTATTTT.